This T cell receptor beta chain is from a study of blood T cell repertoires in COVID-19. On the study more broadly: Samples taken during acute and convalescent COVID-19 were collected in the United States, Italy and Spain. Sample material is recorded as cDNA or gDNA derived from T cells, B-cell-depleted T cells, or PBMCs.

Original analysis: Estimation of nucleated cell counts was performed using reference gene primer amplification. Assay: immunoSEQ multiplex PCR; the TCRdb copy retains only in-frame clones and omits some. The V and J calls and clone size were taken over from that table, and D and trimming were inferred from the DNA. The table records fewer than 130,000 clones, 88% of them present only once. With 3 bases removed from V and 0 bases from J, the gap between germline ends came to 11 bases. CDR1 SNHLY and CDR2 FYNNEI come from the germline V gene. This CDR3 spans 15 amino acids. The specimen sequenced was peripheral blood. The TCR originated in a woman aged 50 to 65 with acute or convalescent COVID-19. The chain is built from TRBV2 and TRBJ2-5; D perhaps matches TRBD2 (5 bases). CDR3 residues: CASSDPAVYQETQYF. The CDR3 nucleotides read TGTGCCAGCAGTGACCCAGCGGTTTACCAAGAGACCCAGTACTTC. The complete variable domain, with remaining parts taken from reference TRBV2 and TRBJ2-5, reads EPEVTQTPSHQVTQMGQEVILRCVPISNHLYFYWYRQILGQKVEFLVSFYNNEISEKSEIFDDQFSVERPDGSNFTLKIRSTKLEDSAMYFCASSDPAVYQETQYFGPGTRLLVL.